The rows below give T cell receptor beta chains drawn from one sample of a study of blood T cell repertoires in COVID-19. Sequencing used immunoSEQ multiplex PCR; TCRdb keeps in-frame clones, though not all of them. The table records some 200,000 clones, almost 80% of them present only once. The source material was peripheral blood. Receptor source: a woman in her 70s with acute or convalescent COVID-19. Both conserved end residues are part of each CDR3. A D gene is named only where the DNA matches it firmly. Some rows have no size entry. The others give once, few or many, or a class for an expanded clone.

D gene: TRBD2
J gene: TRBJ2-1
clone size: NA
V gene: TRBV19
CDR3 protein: CATRLAGGSEQFF
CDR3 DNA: TGTGCCACCCGACTAGCGGGAGGGAGTGAGCAGTTCTTC

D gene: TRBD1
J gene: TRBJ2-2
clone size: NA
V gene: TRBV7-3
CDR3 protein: CASSSGGTNTGELFF
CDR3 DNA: TGTGCCAGCAGTTCAGGGGGTACGAACACCGGGGAGCTGTTTTTT

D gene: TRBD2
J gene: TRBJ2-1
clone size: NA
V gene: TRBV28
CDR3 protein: CASEVTGTRYFNEQFF
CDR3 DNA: TGTGCCAGCGAGGTAACCGGGACTAGATATTTCAATGAGCAGTTCTTC

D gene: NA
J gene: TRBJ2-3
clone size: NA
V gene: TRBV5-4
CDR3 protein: CASSLRGSTDTQYF
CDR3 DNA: TGTGCCAGCAGCTTGCGGGGAAGCACAGATACGCAGTATTTT

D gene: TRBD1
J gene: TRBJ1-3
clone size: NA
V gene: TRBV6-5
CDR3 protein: CASRLGQVADTIYF
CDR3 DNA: TGTGCCAGCAGATTGGGACAGGTAGCGGACACCATATATTTT

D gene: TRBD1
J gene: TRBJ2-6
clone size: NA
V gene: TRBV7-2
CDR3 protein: CASSTLTGAPGGANVLTF
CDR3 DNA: TGTGCCAGCAGCACCCTGACAGGGGCGCCGGGAGGGGCCAACGTCCTGACTTTC

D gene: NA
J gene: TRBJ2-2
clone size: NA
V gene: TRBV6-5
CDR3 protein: CASSYGGAGHTGELFF
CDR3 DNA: TGTGCCAGCAGTTACGGCGGGGCGGGACACACCGGGGAGCTGTTTTTT

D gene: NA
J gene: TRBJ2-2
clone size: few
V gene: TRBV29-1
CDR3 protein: CSVDFADSYTGELFF
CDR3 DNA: TGCAGCGTTGATTTTGCGGACAGCTACACCGGGGAGCTGTTTTTT

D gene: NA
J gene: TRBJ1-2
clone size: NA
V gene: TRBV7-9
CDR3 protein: CASTGWTAILHGYTF
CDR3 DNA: TGTGCCAGCACCGGCTGGACAGCGATCCTTCATGGCTACACCTTC

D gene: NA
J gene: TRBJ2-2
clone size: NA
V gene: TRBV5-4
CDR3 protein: CASSLGGTGPGELFF
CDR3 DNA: TGTGCCAGCAGCTTGGGTGGTACAGGGCCCGGGGAGCTGTTTTTT

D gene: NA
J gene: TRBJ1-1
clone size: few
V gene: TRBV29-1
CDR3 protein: CSVVFDPRGGEAFF
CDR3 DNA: TGCAGCGTTGTATTTGATCCTCGGGGGGGTGAAGCTTTCTTT

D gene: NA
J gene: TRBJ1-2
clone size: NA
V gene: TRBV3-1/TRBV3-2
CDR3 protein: CASSQERQINYGYTF
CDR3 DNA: TGTGCCAGCAGCCAAGAAAGACAGATTAACTATGGCTACACCTTC

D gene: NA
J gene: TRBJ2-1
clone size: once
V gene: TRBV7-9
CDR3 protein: CASSKPVAYNEQFF
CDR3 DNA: TGTGCCAGCAGCAAGCCGGTAGCCTACAATGAGCAGTTCTTC